Sequencing of this T cell receptor beta chain was carried out in a study of tumor-infiltrating lymphocytes in primary liver carcinoma. On the study more broadly: Each of the samples returned roughly 3.65 to 7.5 million productive TCRbeta reads (a yield similar across tissue types).

They got blood RNA out of unsorted whole blood and also pulled out germline DNA. With regard to this clonotype: Its antigen is undetermined. A junction boundary mismatches the germline segment, possibly from a read error.

General study findings and limits: Researchers did not compare CD4+ and CD8+ repertoires, as samples were bulk unsorted.

TCR beta cDNA was prepared out of roughly 450 ng total RNA by means of a constant-region primer. The TCR beta library was amplified through three nested multiplex PCR rounds in a modified ARM-PCR procedure. MiXCR, applied by TCRdb to the multiplex PCR reads, yields one record per CDR3 protein. The table has 250,000 to 400,000 distinct CDR3 sequences, roughly 60% seen once. The origin of this receptor is a middle-aged man with primary liver carcinoma and hepatitis B virus infection. Material: peripheral blood.

CDR3 region: CASSSTDGDSYNEQFF. The CDR3 DNA is TGTGCCAGCAGCTCAACGGATGGGGACTCCTACAATGAGCAGTTTTTC. The genes are TRBV11-2 and TRBJ2-1; the D gene is possibly TRBD2 (6 bases). The CDR3 is 16 amino acids. Germline CDR1 reads SGHAT; CDR2 reads FQNNGV.